Below, 2 T cell receptor beta chains from the same sample are listed, as sequenced in a study of blood T cell repertoires in COVID-19. Assay used: immunoSEQ multiplex PCR; TCRdb lists only in-frame clones, some missing. The data contain 150,000 to 200,000 clones, around nine tenths of them singletons. The specimen was peripheral blood. All receptors derive from a woman between 70 and 85 years old with COVID-19, enrolled during active disease.

The chain combines TRBV2 with TRBJ2-7; TRBD1 matches at 9 bases. The CDR3 length is 14 residues. The V and J ends lost 10 bases and 2 bases, in that order; junction bases with no gene match: 9. The germline gives CDR1 SNHLY, CDR2 FYNNEI. CDR3 residues: CATHRRDRAYEQYF. CDR3 in DNA: TGTGCCACCCACCGGCGGGACAGGGCCTACGAGCAGTACTTC.

Comment on this clone: At one end the junction does not follow the germline gene, possibly because of a read error. V and J are TRBV5-1 and TRBJ2-3, with 10 bases identical to TRBD2. CDR1 and CDR2 from the germline V gene are SGHRS and YFSETQ. There are 17 residues in the CDR3. Here the CDR3 reads CASSLNTLAGSRDTQYF. As DNA, the CDR3 is TGCGCCAGCAGCTTAAATACACTAGCGGGGAGCAGAGATACGCAGTATTTT.